These 5 T cell receptor beta chains share one sample of origin, sequenced in a study of cytomegalovirus exposure and HLA in healthy donors (dated by TCRdb to about 2017). Libraries were constructed by the immunoSEQ multiplex PCR assay. A mixture of 60 forward primers for TCR Vbeta segments and 13 reverse primers for TCR Jbeta segments was used in the multiplex PCR. This immuneACCESS table, as held by TCRdb, lists in-frame sequences with V and J called but not all clones. Of the missing ones, under half trace to an unresolved V gene in checked studies; the others have no known cause. The sample yields around 130,000 clones; roughly 79% were counted once. The ten top clones hold around 1.8% of the sample. Material for sequencing was PBMCs. These receptors were taken from a middle-aged woman in good health and CMV-seronegative.

This clone was seen once. The V and J genes are TRBV9 and TRBJ2-7, with 9 bases that match TRBD2. Germline V lookup: CDR1 SGDLS, CDR2 YYNGEE. The length of the CDR3 is 15 residues. V dropped 0 bases and J dropped 2; count of bases not matched to a gene: 3. The CDR3 DNA reads as TGTGCCAGCAGCGTAGCTAGCGGGACGACCTACGAGCAGTACTTC. Amino acid sequence: CASSVASGTTYEQYF.

The chain uses TRBV6-6 and TRBJ1-2; 7 bases agree with TRBD1. The CDR3 extends over 13 amino acids. Germline lookup yields CDR1 MNHNY and CDR2 SVGAGI (reference sequence). Unmatched junction bases numbered 6, after V lost 6 bases and J lost 5 bases. The CDR3 DNA follows: TGTGCCAGCAGAACAGGGGTCGGGTATGGCTACACCTTC. Protein product: CASRTGVGYGYTF.

The chain employs TRBV19 and TRBJ1-1, with a possible D match to TRBD1 (5 bases). V was trimmed by 7 bases and J by 3 bases, leaving 21 bases between them. CDR1 LNHDA and CDR2 SQIVND come from the germline V gene (reference sequence). The CDR3 has 16 residues. Written as DNA, the CDR3 is TGTGCCAGTACCAAAGGTCGGGGGAGGGAGGACACTGAAGCTTTCTTT. This sequence encodes CASTKGRGREDTEAFF. Filled out from reference TRBV19 and TRBJ1-1, the complete variable domain reads DGGITQSPKYLFRKEGQNVTLSCEQNLNHDAMYWYRQDPGQGLRLIYYSQIVNDFQKGDIAEGYSVSREKKESFPLTVTSAQKNPTAFYLCASTKGRGREDTEAFFGQGTRLTVV.

This clone came up a few times. The chain carries TRBV7-2 and TRBJ2-7; the D gene is possibly TRBD2 (5 bases). This CDR3 has 11 residues. V dropped 2 bases and J dropped 7 bases, with 6 bases sitting between them. Germline V gene lookup returns CDR1 SGHTA and CDR2 FQGNSA. The CDR3 sequence is CASSLPGEQYF. DNA for the CDR3: TGTGCCAGCAGCTTACCGGGGGAGCAGTACTTC.

Of note for this clone: Sequence at one end of the junction differs from germline and may be a read error. This chain connects TRBV5-1 to TRBJ2-3; D tentatively reads TRBD1 or TRBD2 (5 bases each). Germline V CDR1 and CDR2: SGHRS, YFSETQ. This CDR3 has 14 residues. For the CDR3, the DNA is TGCGCCAGCAGATTGGGGGAGATCAGAGATACGCAGTATTTT. Its protein is CASRLGEIRDTQYF.